Here is one T cell receptor beta chain with its context. This entry is derived from a study of shared clonotypes between healthy human individuals. TCRdb's copy holds only in-frame clones and misses some; the assay was immunoSEQ multiplex PCR. The data hold 190,000 or so clones, with about 93% observed a single time. Input material: naive CD4+ T cells sorted from blood. The subset here: CD45RA+ positively selected. The sequence was collected from a woman aged 25 to 39 in good health.

CDR3 DNA sequence: TGTGCCAGCAACAGCCTACCTAATGAAAAACTGTTTTTT. Translating gives CASNSLPNEKLFF. The chain is built from TRBV28 and TRBJ1-4; D is ambiguous. CDR1 is MDHEN, CDR2 SYDVKM, per germline. The ends were cut back, 7 bases at V and 3 bases at J, with 9 bases in the middle. The CDR3 covers 13 residues.